Each of the 2 T cell receptor beta chains below was sequenced from the same sample in a study of blood T cell repertoires in COVID-19. Libraries were prepared by immunoSEQ multiplex PCR; TCRdb keeps only in-frame clonotypes and omits some of them. This table has 160,000 or so clones, 82% appearing once. The specimen sequenced was PBMCs or T cells enriched from blood (not recorded which). The source of these receptors is a man between 60 and 70 years old who had recovered from COVID-19.

The chain has TRBV5-1 and TRBJ1-1, with 7 bases lining up with TRBD1. The length of the CDR3 is 14 residues. The junction had 5 bases not matched to a gene; V was cut back by 0 bases and J by 6 bases. Germline assignment: CDR1 SGHRS and CDR2 YFSETQ. The CDR3 loop is CASSLGQGAPEAFF. The DNA for the CDR3 is TGCGCCAGCAGCTTGGGACAGGGAGCACCTGAAGCTTTCTTT.

This chain's CDR3 is CASRQGAREQFF. Here the CDR3 DNA reads TGTGCCAGCAGACAGGGGGCGAGGGAGCAGTTCTTC. The rearrangement joins TRBV28 to TRBJ2-1; 9 nucleotides match TRBD1. The germline CDR1 and CDR2 sequences are MDHEN and SYDVKM. Trimming removed 6 bases from V and 10 bases from J; junction bases left unmatched: 4. CDR3 length: 12 residues.